The 24 T cell receptor beta chains below come from one sample, sequenced in a study of patients with pleural tuberculosis. From the reads, TCRdb called clonotypes with MiXCR, one entry per CDR3 protein. The sample has 25,000 to 30,000 distinct CDR3 sequences, 15% to 20% seen once; the top ten hold about 3.5%. Sequenced material: peripheral blood. The origin of the receptors is a human donor with pleural tuberculosis.

This clonotype was counted once. It may be a read error: a sequence one base away is much more abundant. The chain recombines TRBV11-2 with TRBJ1-1, with TRBD1 as a possible D gene (5 bases). CDR1 and CDR2 from the germline V gene are SGHAT and FQNNGV. This CDR3 comprises 14 residues. CDR3 nucleotides: TGTACCAGCAGCTCTTTTGGGGGGGTACGTGAAGCTTTCTTT. As protein: CTSSSFGGVREAFF.

In this sample, this clonotype turned up many times. This chain connects TRBV24-1 to TRBJ1-5; weak D call: TRBD1 (5 bases). The germline V and J ends were trimmed by 0 bases and 6 bases, with 5 bases remaining between them. CDR3 length: 13 amino acids. Germline CDR1 reads KGHDR; CDR2 reads SFDVKD. CDR3 DNA: TGTGCCACCAGTGATTTGGGGGGTCAGCCCCAGCATTTT. It specifies CATSDLGGQPQHF.

With respect to this clonotype: A much larger clone lies a single base off, so this may be a read error. The chain is built from TRBV3-1 and TRBJ2-2; 14 bases line up with TRBD2. The germline V gene has CDR1 LGHDT and CDR2 YNNKEL (reference sequence). The CDR3 contains 18 residues. The CDR3 loop reads CANSPQGLAGVNTGELFF. The DNA of the CDR3 is TGTGCCAACAGCCCTCAGGGACTAGCGGGAGTAAATACCGGGGAGCTGTTTTTT.

Many counts were recorded for this clonotype. This chain links TRBV7-6 with TRBJ2-2, with a possible D match to TRBD1 (6 bases). In germline, CDR1 is SGHVS, CDR2 FNYEAQ. V shed 4 bases and J shed 5 bases, with 14 bases lying between them. The CDR3 runs to 15 residues. CDR3 sequence: CASSSFPRGTGELFF. The CDR3 nucleotides are TGTGCCAGCAGCTCATTCCCCAGGGGAACCGGGGAGCTGTTTTTT.

The table lists this clonotype with many counts. The rearrangement uses TRBV7-9 and TRBJ2-7; 7 nucleotides agree with TRBD1. The CDR3 contains 14 residues. In germline, CDR1 is SEHNR, CDR2 FQNEAQ (reference sequence). With V trimmed by 5 bases and J by 0 bases, 4 bases remained unmatched. This CDR3 reads CASSHDRASYEQYF. As DNA, the CDR3 is TGTGCCAGCAGCCACGACAGGGCCTCCTACGAGCAGTACTTC.

This clonotype was detected ten times or more. This rearrangement joins TRBV20-1 to TRBJ2-1; a weak D match, TRBD1 (6 bases). Trimming shortened V by 3 bases and J by 1 base, and 10 bases separated the two germline ends. Germline V lookup: CDR1 DFQATT, CDR2 SNEGSKA (reference sequence). The CDR3 length is 14 residues. The DNA for the CDR3 is TGCAGTGCTAGTACTACAGGGTCCTACAATGAGCAGTTCTTC. Translating gives CSASTTGSYNEQFF.

This clonotype has a count of ten or more. An end of the junction does not agree with germline; a read error may underlie this. The chain recombines TRBV6-4 with TRBJ1-1, with D uncertain. CDR1 and CDR2 from the germline V gene are MRHNA and SNTAGT. There are 14 residues in the CDR3. For the CDR3, the DNA is TGTGCCAGCAGAGACTCCGACAAGAACACTGAAGCTTTCTTT. This sequence encodes CASRDSDKNTEAFF.

This clonotype occurred a few times. Sequence at one end of the junction differs from germline and may be a read error. The V gene is TRBV19, the J gene TRBJ2-7; 11 nucleotides match TRBD2. The CDR3 extends over 19 amino acids. Per germline, CDR1 LNHDA and CDR2 SQIVND (reference sequence). The CDR3: CPSIIAFSRLAGKGYEQYF. In DNA form, the CDR3 reads TGTCCCAGTATTATTGCGTTTAGTCGACTAGCGGGAAAAGGCTACGAGCAGTACTTC.

This chain joins TRBV6-2 or TRBV6-3 and TRBJ2-5, with D maybe TRBD1 (5 bases). V lost 3 bases and J 7 bases, leaving 12 bases between the germline ends. The CDR3 spans 13 residues. Per germline, CDR1 MNHEY and CDR2 SVGEGT. As DNA, the CDR3 is TGTGCCAGCAGTTATTCACAGGTTGTGACCCAGTACTTC. It encodes CASSYSQVVTQYF.

This clonotype was seen at least ten times. The chain couples TRBV11-2 to TRBJ2-7; either TRBD1 or TRBD2 may fit D (5 bases each). Trimming shortened V by 4 bases and J by 5 bases, and 15 bases separated the two germline ends. This CDR3 has 14 residues. The V gene's germline CDR1 is SGHAT and CDR2 FQNNGV. The CDR3 is CASSSRGPWDEQYF. CDR3 DNA: TGTGCCAGCAGCTCACGGGGACCTTGGGACGAGCAGTACTTC. Full variable domain (missing parts from reference TRBV11-2 and TRBJ2-7): EAGVAQSPRYKIIEKRQSVAFWCNPISGHATLYWYQQILGQGPKLLIQFQNNGVVDDSQLPKDRFSAERLKGVDSTLKIQPAKLEDSAVYLCASSSRGPWDEQYFGPGTRLTVT.

This clonotype was picked up a small number of times. The genes are TRBV7-9 and TRBJ1-1; 12 bases line up with TRBD1. The trim removed 5 bases at V and 7 bases at J, leaving 8 bases unmatched. Germline V gene data show CDR1 as SEHNR and CDR2 as FQNEAQ (reference sequence). The CDR3 is 15 amino acids. The CDR3 DNA is TGTGCCAGCAGCCTCGGGACAGGGGGCCCTAATGAAGCTTTCTTT. Encoded protein: CASSLGTGGPNEAFF.

As to this clonotype: A read error is likely, as this CDR3 ends without the conserved phenylalanine or tryptophan. This sequence joins TRBV5-5 and TRBJ2-3; the D gene is possibly TRBD1 (6 bases). Trimming removed 2 bases at V and 6 bases at J, with 13 bases between. The CDR3 spans 14 residues. The germline V gene has CDR1 SGHKS and CDR2 YYEKEE (reference sequence). CDR3: CASSLQGNADTQYS. The DNA for the CDR3 is TGTGCCAGCAGCTTACAGGGTAATGCGGATACGCAGTATTCT.

This clonotype was seen at least ten times. V gene TRBV10-2 combines with J gene TRBJ2-1, with a tentative D call TRBD2 (6 bases). Germline V gene sequence: CDR1 WSHSY, CDR2 SAAADI. The CDR3 length is 12 residues. V lost 8 bases and J 10 bases, leaving 15 bases between the germline ends. CDR3 protein: CASGSLAEEQFF. CDR3 DNA: TGCGCCAGCGGAAGCTTAGCGGAGGAGCAGTTCTTC.

Many counts were recorded for this clonotype. The V gene is TRBV7-9, the J gene TRBJ1-2; D is unresolved. The V end was cut by 3 bases, the J end by 4 bases, with 24 bases between. CDR1 and CDR2 (germline): SEHNR, FQNEAQ (reference sequence). The CDR3 extends over 18 amino acids. CDR3 coding DNA: TGTGCCAGCAGCTTCGGTTCAGGATCTTCCAGGTCTTTCTATGGCTACACCTTC. Protein: CASSFGSGSSRSFYGYTF.

Of note for this clonotype: A much larger clone lies one base from this, so it may be a read error. Here the CDR3 omits its conserved ending phenylalanine or tryptophan, so a read error is the likely source. This rearrangement joins TRBV5-1 to TRBJ2-3; 8 bases align to TRBD2. The CDR3 is 17 residues long. Losses at the gene ends were 5 bases for V and 2 bases for J; bases not matched to a gene: 13. Looked up from germline, CDR1 is SGHRS and CDR2 is YFSETQ. This CDR3 reads CASSSDGLAGLTDTQYV. The CDR3 region has the DNA TGCGCCAGCAGTTCCGACGGGCTAGCGGGCCTCACAGATACGCAGTATGTT.

The table lists this clonotype with many counts. A much larger clonotype is one base distant, so this may be a read error. The rearrangement uses TRBV6-1 and TRBJ2-3, with 7 positions matching TRBD1. CDR3 length equals 14 residues. Germline V lookup: CDR1 MNHNS, CDR2 SASEGT. The CDR3 DNA follows: TGTGCCAGCAATTCCCCAACAGGGACAGATACGCGGTATTTT. This translates into CASNSPTGTDTRYF.

This clonotype was detected many times. This chain connects TRBV20-1 to TRBJ2-1; 11 bases map to TRBD2. The V gene end was trimmed by 3 bases and the J gene end by 4 bases; junction bases not matched to a gene: 8. The CDR3 covers 16 residues. Germline CDR1 reads DFQATT; CDR2 reads SNEGSKA (reference sequence). CDR3 coding DNA: TGCAGTGCTAGTCTGGCTAGCGGGAGGCTGTACAATGAGCAGTTCTTC. This translates into CSASLASGRLYNEQFF.

This clonotype has a count of ten or more. The chain uses TRBV7-6 and TRBJ2-1; the D gene is possibly TRBD1 (5 bases). This CDR3 contains 13 residues. From germline, CDR1 is SGHVS and CDR2 FNYEAQ. V was clipped by 3 bases and J by 9 bases, with 12 bases between them. CDR3 protein: CASSLGRAGEQFF. Here the CDR3 DNA reads TGTGCCAGCAGCTTGGGCAGGGCCGGTGAGCAGTTCTTC. The complete variable domain, with remaining parts taken from reference TRBV7-6 and TRBJ2-1, reads GAGVSQSPRYKVTKRGQDVALRCDPISGHVSLYWYRQALGQGPEFLTYFNYEAQQDKSGLPNDRFSAERPEGSISTLTIQRTEQRDSAMYRCASSLGRAGEQFFGPGTRLTVL.

With regard to this clonotype: A read error may produce the germline difference seen at one junction end. This chain connects TRBV11-1 to TRBJ2-4; D unclear. In germline, CDR1 is SGHAT, CDR2 FQDESV (reference sequence). CDR3 length equals 13 residues. In DNA, the CDR3 is TGTGGCAGCAGCTTAGGTTCGGACGACATTCAGTACTTC. As protein: CGSSLGSDDIQYF. The variable domain in full, with the rest retrieved from reference TRBV11-1 and TRBJ2-4, is EAEVAQSPRYKITEKSQAVAFWCDPISGHATLYWYRQILGQGPELLVQFQDESVVDDSQLPKDRFSAERLKGVDSTLKIQPAELGDSAMYLCGSSLGSDDIQYFGAGTRLSVL.

Note on this clonotype: A much larger clone lies one base from this, so it may be a read error. This chain joins TRBV30 and TRBJ1-2, with TRBD1 matching over 7 bases. Trimming at V came to 0 bases and at J to 4 bases, leaving 8 bases not matched to a gene. This CDR3 comprises 15 residues. The germline V gene encodes CDR1 GTSNPN and CDR2 SVGIG (reference sequence). The CDR3 sequence is CAWSVIGGRGYGYTF. The CDR3 DNA reads TGTGCCTGGAGTGTCATAGGGGGCCGGGGCTATGGCTACACCTTC.

This clonotype was detected ten times or more. The chain links TRBV19 to TRBJ2-1; D possibly corresponds to TRBD2 (6 bases). Trimming removed 2 bases at V and 7 bases at J, with 9 bases between. The CDR3 has 13 amino acids. Germline V gene sequence: CDR1 LNHDA, CDR2 SQIVND (reference sequence). In DNA form, the CDR3 reads TGTGCCAGTAGTATACTAGCGTGGAATGAGCAGTTCTTC. It specifies CASSILAWNEQFF.

Comment on this clonotype: The missing conserved phenylalanine or tryptophan at the end of this CDR3 makes a read error likely. The genes are TRBV20-1 and TRBJ1-1; D remains ambiguous. The CDR3 covers 11 residues. The V and J ends lost 0 bases and 10 bases respectively, with 9 bases between them. Looked up from germline, CDR1 is DFQATT and CDR2 is SNEGSKA (reference sequence). The CDR3 DNA reads as TGCAGTGCTAGAGATAAGTACAGAGCTTTCCTT. Its protein is CSARDKYRAFL.

This clonotype was recorded many times. The rearrangement uses TRBV12-3 or TRBV12-4 and TRBJ1-2; D gene unclear. Deletions cut 2 bases from V and 4 bases from J, with 5 bases between. The CDR3 is 12 residues long. The CDR3 protein is CASSLTLYGYTF. For the CDR3, the DNA is TGTGCCAGCAGTTTAACTCTCTATGGCTACACCTTC.

This clonotype was recorded at least ten times. The chain is built from TRBV4-3 and TRBJ2-2, with D uncertain. Germline V gives CDR1 LGHNA, CDR2 YSLEER. Trimming removed 0 bases at V and 5 bases at J, with 7 bases between. This CDR3 region has 14 residues. The CDR3 nucleotides read TGCGCCAGCAGCCAAGACTCTAGGACCGGGGAGCTGTTTTTT. Translation: CASSQDSRTGELFF.